These T cell receptor beta chains were read from a single sample in a study of OX40 agonist ivuxolimab in advanced cancers. This table comes from immunoSEQ multiplex PCR, and its TCRdb copy is limited to in-frame clones, with some not included. The sample includes about 62,000 clones, about 85% of them seen just once. The sequencing used CD4+ or CD8+ T cells sorted from blood, collected in a trial of the OX40 agonist ivuxolimab. These receptors were obtained from an adult with an advanced solid tumor such as melanoma, head and neck, liver or kidney cancer. Each CDR3 is given with its conserved first and last residue. D genes are given only for firm matches. Expanded clones are given a class, and other clones once, few, many or no size at all.

TRBJ1-1,NA,TRBV7-6,NA,CASSPVGRTEAFF,TGTGCCAGCAGCCCCGTTGGACGCACTGAAGCTTTCTTT
TRBJ2-5,NA,TRBV20-1,NA,CSATQGGVWYF,TGCAGTGCTACCCAGGGCGGCGTGTGGTACTTC
TRBJ2-1,NA,TRBV27,NA,CASSLFGQQNEQFF,TGTGCCAGCAGTTTATTTGGTCAGCAGAATGAGCAGTTCTTC
TRBJ1-2,TRBD1,TRBV29-1,NA,CSVIRGDGYTF,TGCAGCGTTATCAGGGGGGATGGCTACACCTTC
TRBJ1-2,TRBD1,TRBV18,NA,CASSSSTGTNYGYTF,TGTGCCAGCTCATCCTCGACAGGGACTAACTATGGCTACACCTTC
TRBJ2-5,NA,TRBV5-4,NA,CASSGQGLTQETQYF,TGTGCCAGCAGCGGACAGGGACTAACCCAGGAGACCCAGTACTTC
TRBJ2-1,TRBD2,TRBV6-5,NA,CASSYFSGGNKQFF,TGTGCCAGCAGTTATTTTTCGGGGGGAAATAAGCAGTTCTTC
TRBJ1-4,NA,TRBV29-1,NA,CSVGPIGGGSEKLFF,TGCAGCGTGGGCCCCATTGGAGGGGGAAGTGAAAAACTGTTTTTT
TRBJ1-6,NA,TRBV9,NA,CASSVAGTSALRSPLHF,TGTGCCAGCAGCGTAGCCGGGACATCCGCTCTACGTTCACCCCTCCACTTT
TRBJ2-3,TRBD2,TRBV9,NA,CASSVAGAGGSRDTQYF,TGTGCCAGCAGCGTCGCCGGAGCGGGAGGGTCCAGGGATACGCAGTATTTT
TRBJ2-1,NA,TRBV6-4,NA,CASSVSQGDEQFF,TGTGCCAGCAGTGTTTCACAGGGCGATGAGCAGTTCTTC
TRBJ1-3,NA,TRBV18,NA,CASSPEEGGGNTIYF,TGTGCCAGCTCACCAGAGGAGGGAGGCGGAAACACCATATATTTT
TRBJ1-2,NA,TRBV18,NA,CASSPPSGPYRYTF,TGTGCCAGCTCACCACCGTCAGGCCCCTATCGCTACACCTTC
TRBJ1-1,NA,TRBV23-1,NA,CASSQPSGAFF,TGCGCCAGCAGCCAGCCCTCGGGAGCTTTCTTT
TRBJ1-2,TRBD1,TRBV7-9,NA,CASSPGTGVNGYTF,TGTGCCAGCAGCCCGGGGACAGGGGTCAATGGCTACACCTTC
TRBJ2-7,TRBD2,TRBV6-1,NA,CASRAGLAAYEQYF,TGTGCCAGCAGGGCCGGACTAGCGGCCTACGAGCAGTACTTC
TRBJ2-6,NA,TRBV5-4,NA,CASSPGGTNSGANVLTF,TGTGCCAGCAGCCCCGGGGGAACTAACTCTGGGGCCAACGTCCTGACTTTC
TRBJ2-2,TRBD2,TRBV7-6,once,CASSSEPGLALTGELFF,TGTGCCAGCAGCTCGGAACCGGGACTAGCGCTGACCGGGGAGCTGTTTTTT
TRBJ2-3,NA,TRBV6-6,NA,CASRTGGTDTQYF,TGTGCCAGCAGAACGGGGGGCACAGATACGCAGTATTTT
TRBJ2-7,TRBD1,TRBV18,NA,CASTSGQGDYEQYF,TGTGCCAGCACATCGGGACAGGGGGACTACGAGCAGTACTTC
TRBJ2-3,NA,TRBV5-1,NA,CASSLDRYTQYF,TGCGCCAGCAGCTTGGACAGGTATACGCAGTATTTT
TRBJ2-7,NA,TRBV4-1,NA,CASSQLGGSYEQYF,TGCGCCAGCAGCCAGCTAGGCGGCTCCTACGAGCAGTACTTC
TRBJ1-2,TRBD1,TRBV7-9,NA,CASSPSRTGVGYTF,TGTGCCAGCAGCCCTAGCCGGACAGGGGTCGGCTACACCTTC
TRBJ1-6,NA,TRBV18,NA,CASSPPRDNSPLHF,TGTGCCAGCTCACCCCCCAGGGATAATTCACCCCTCCACTTT
TRBJ2-7,NA,TRBV9,NA,CASSRAQGLFGEQYF,TGTGCCAGCAGTCGTGCACAGGGATTATTTGGCGAGCAGTACTTC
TRBJ2-5,TRBD2,TRBV28,once,CASSLTGTSGFRPQYF,TGTGCCAGCAGTTTAACCGGGACTAGCGGGTTCAGGCCCCAGTACTTC
TRBJ2-2,NA,TRBV28,NA,CASWGVELNTGELFF,TGTGCCAGCTGGGGGGTAGAACTGAACACCGGGGAGCTGTTTTTT
TRBJ2-7,TRBD2,TRBV28,NA,CASTPGLAGGHEQYF,TGTGCCAGCACGCCGGGACTAGCGGGGGGCCACGAGCAGTACTTC
TRBJ2-3,TRBD2,TRBV19,NA,CASSTRDYPTQYF,TGTGCCAGTAGTACTCGGGACTATCCTACGCAGTATTTT
TRBJ2-7,TRBD2,TRBV9,NA,CASSAEALGGSEQYF,TGTGCCAGCAGCGCTGAGGCGCTCGGGGGGAGTGAGCAGTACTTC
TRBJ2-5,TRBD2,TRBV7-9,NA,CASSSGTSGSQETQYF,TGTGCCAGCAGCTCAGGGACTAGCGGGTCCCAAGAGACCCAGTACTTC
TRBJ1-5,NA,TRBV15,NA,CATSRSGVGQPQHF,TGTGCCACCAGCAGATCAGGGGTGGGTCAGCCCCAGCATTTT
TRBJ1-1,NA,TRBV10-2,NA,CASGPGNTEAFF,TGCGCCAGCGGTCCAGGGAACACTGAAGCTTTCTTT
TRBJ2-3,NA,TRBV29-1,NA,CSVGPLGTDTQYF,TGCAGCGTTGGCCCGCTGGGCACAGATACGCAGTATTTT
TRBJ2-1,TRBD2,TRBV2,NA,CASTPGLARNEQFF,TGTGCCAGCACTCCGGGACTAGCGCGCAATGAGCAGTTCTTC
TRBJ2-3,NA,TRBV28,NA,CASSSGTDTQYF,TGTGCCAGCAGTTCTGGGACAGATACGCAGTATTTT
TRBJ2-7,NA,TRBV7-9,NA,CASSWESLGQYF,TGTGCCAGCAGTTGGGAGTCTCTCGGGCAGTACTTC
TRBJ1-2,NA,TRBV6-5,NA,CASREYGGNYGYTF,TGTGCCAGCCGAGAATATGGGGGTAACTATGGCTACACCTTC
TRBJ1-1,TRBD1,TRBV27,few,CASSLLQGAPTEAFF,TGTGCCAGCAGTTTACTCCAGGGGGCCCCCACTGAAGCTTTCTTT
TRBJ2-1,NA,TRBV19,NA,CASSIAGVTGNEQFF,TGTGCCAGTAGTATAGCGGGGGTTACAGGTAATGAGCAGTTCTTC
TRBJ2-7,NA,TRBV30,NA,CAWAGPAYEQYF,TGTGCCTGGGCAGGGCCTGCCTACGAGCAGTACTTC
TRBJ2-2,TRBD1,TRBV5-4,NA,CASRPGGYSTGELFF,TGTGCCAGCCGACCAGGGGGATACAGCACCGGGGAGCTGTTTTTT
TRBJ1-1,NA,TRBV7-6,NA,CASSLGPANTEAFF,TGTGCCAGCAGCTTAGGCCCGGCCAACACTGAAGCTTTCTTT
TRBJ1-2,NA,TRBV9,NA,CASSSREYYGYTF,TGTGCCAGCAGCTCCAGGGAATACTATGGCTACACCTTC
TRBJ2-3,NA,TRBV2,NA,CASNVRTTDTQYF,TGTGCCAGCAACGTACGAACCACAGATACGCAGTATTTT
TRBJ2-6,TRBD2,TRBV28,once,CASSPVAGGGSGANVLTF,TGTGCCAGCAGTCCGGTAGCGGGGGGCGGCTCTGGGGCCAACGTCCTGACTTTC